This is a list of T cell receptor beta chains from one sample in a study of blood T cell repertoires in COVID-19. Data came from immunoSEQ multiplex PCR; TCRdb stores just in-frame clones and leaves some out. The table shows some 270,000 clones, with about nine tenths occurring only once. The specimen sequenced was peripheral blood. The receptors were gathered from a man aged 45-65 years with acute or convalescent COVID-19. CDR3s include the opening cysteine and the closing phenylalanine or tryptophan. Fields, in order: D gene, clone size, J gene, V gene, CDR3 DNA, CDR3 protein. D genes are given only for firm matches. A clone size is listed for some rows: how often the clone was seen (once, few, many), or a class if it is expanded.

TRBD1	.	TRBJ2-2	TRBV5-5	TGTGCCAGCAGCTCCCACGCCGTGACAGGGGGAAACACCGGGGAGCTGTTTTTT	CASSSHAVTGGNTGELFF
.	.	TRBJ1-2	TRBV5-6	TGTGCCAGCAGCACCGGACAGCGCTGGATGGGCTATGGCTACACCTTC	CASSTGQRWMGYGYTF
.	.	TRBJ1-6	TRBV20-1	TGCAGTGCTAGTCAGGGGACGGATTCACCCCTCCACTTT	CSASQGTDSPLHF
.	.	TRBJ1-6	TRBV6-1	TGTGCCAGCAGGGAAATTGGACAGCAGAGCTCCTATAATTCACCCCTCCACTTT	CASREIGQQSSYNSPLHF
.	.	TRBJ1-2	TRBV7-6	TGTGCCAGCAGCCGGGGACTGACCTATGGCTACACCTTC	CASSRGLTYGYTF
.	.	TRBJ1-1	TRBV19	TGTGCCAGTAGTAATACAGGGTTAGGAACTGAAGCTTTCTTT	CASSNTGLGTEAFF
.	once	TRBJ2-6	TRBV18	TGTGCCAGCTCAACAACTTTGGGGGGTCCTGGGGCCAACGTCCTGACTTTC	CASSTTLGGPGANVLTF
.	.	TRBJ1-1	TRBV7-3	TGTGCCAGCAGCTTAACTTCTGGGACTTACACTGAAGCTTTCTTT	CASSLTSGTYTEAFF
.	once	TRBJ1-1	TRBV6-5	TGTGCCAGCATGGACCCCGGCGGGGACACTGAAGCTTTCTTT	CASMDPGGDTEAFF
.	.	TRBJ2-7	TRBV25-1	TGTGCCAGCAGTGAGAGAACAGGGCCCTACGAGCAGTACTTC	CASSERTGPYEQYF
.	.	TRBJ2-5	TRBV5-1	TGCGCCAGCAGGCCCGTGTCGCGGGAGACCCAGTACTTC	CASRPVSRETQYF
TRBD2	.	TRBJ2-7	TRBV3-1/TRBV3-2	TGTGCCAGCAGCTTAGGACTAGCGGGCTCATCCTACGAGCAGTACTTC	CASSLGLAGSSYEQYF
TRBD2	.	TRBJ2-3	TRBV5-4	TGTGCCAGCAGCTGGGGTGGCGGGGGTCAGGGAGATACGCAGTATTTT	CASSWGGGGQGDTQYF
.	few	TRBJ2-7	TRBV4-2	TGTGCCAGCAGCCAAGGGCGCGGGGACTACGAGCAGTACTTC	CASSQGRGDYEQYF
TRBD1	once	TRBJ1-1	TRBV25-1	TGTGCCAGCAGTGACCCGACAGGGGGCCACACTGAAGCTTTCTTT	CASSDPTGGHTEAFF
TRBD1	once	TRBJ2-3	TRBV5-1	TGCGCCAGCAGTTTTTTTTTGTGGACAGGGGCCCCAGATACGCAGTATTTT	CASSFFLWTGAPDTQYF
.	.	TRBJ1-1	TRBV7-9	TGTGCCAGCAGCCCGGGAACAGGGAGGGGTGAAGCTTTCTTT	CASSPGTGRGEAFF
.	.	TRBJ1-2	TRBV27	TGTGCCAGCAGTTTACGACGGGGATCCCCCGCCATCGAGAGGCCTTATGGCTACACCTTC	CASSLRRGSPAIERPYGYTF
.	.	TRBJ2-2	TRBV7-3	TGTGCCAGCAGCTCGCAGGGGGGGGAGCTGTTTTTT	CASSSQGGELFF
.	.	TRBJ1-2	TRBV5-8	TGTGCCAGCAGCTCCAGCCGGGGCAGGGGTTTTGGCTACACCTTC	CASSSSRGRGFGYTF
.	.	TRBJ2-3	TRBV7-3	TGTGCCAGCAGCATCGACTCACTGAGCACAGATACGCAGTATTTT	CASSIDSLSTDTQYF
.	.	TRBJ1-1	TRBV29-1	TGCAGCGTTGATCCGGGTACGGCTGAAGCTTTCTTT	CSVDPGTAEAFF
.	once	TRBJ1-2	TRBV11-2	TGTGCCAGCAGCCTAGGACAGTCCGCCGGCTACACCTTC	CASSLGQSAGYTF
.	.	TRBJ2-5	TRBV6-5	TGTGCCAGCGGTAAGGGGGAGACACTAAAAGAGACCCAGTACTTC	CASGKGETLKETQYF